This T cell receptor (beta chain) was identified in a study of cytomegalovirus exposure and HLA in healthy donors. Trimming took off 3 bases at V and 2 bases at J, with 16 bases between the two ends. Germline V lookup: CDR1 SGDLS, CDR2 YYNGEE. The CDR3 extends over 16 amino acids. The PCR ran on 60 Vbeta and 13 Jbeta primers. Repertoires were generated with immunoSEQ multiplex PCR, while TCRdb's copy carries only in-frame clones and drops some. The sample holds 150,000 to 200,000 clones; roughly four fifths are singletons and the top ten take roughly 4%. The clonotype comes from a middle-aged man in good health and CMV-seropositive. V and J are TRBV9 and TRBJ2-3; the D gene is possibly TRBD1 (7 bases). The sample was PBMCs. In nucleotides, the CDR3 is TGTGCCAGCAGCGCCCCGACAGGGAGGATCACAGATACGCAGTATTTT. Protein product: CASSAPTGRITDTQYF.